This T cell receptor (beta chain) derives from a study of blood T cell repertoires in COVID-19 (dated by TCRdb to the early 2020s). For the wider study: Samples covering the acute and convalescent phases of COVID-19 were provided by collaborators in the United States, Italy and Spain. The prospective study material was composed of cDNA or gDNA derived from T cells, B-cell-depleted T cells, or PBMCs. Deeply sampled blood TCRbeta repertoires from subjects exposed to, actively infected with, or recovered from COVID-19 were included in the dataset. The repertoires were released in a freely available public database intended as a resource for research on the immune response to SARS-CoV-2. Samples were obtained from the ongoing ImmuneRACE study (first 160 participants) and from 1,254 subjects provided by 6 global collaborators. Sample metadata almost always included a de-identified subject ID, COVID-19 status, age in years and sex. Where HLA class I and class II types were available, the types were taken from metadata supplied by the sample provider, not from assay-based typing.

Overall study outcomes, separate from this receptor: Clinical and demographic metadata were provided uncurated, with the amount varying by source and participant.

From the germline V gene, CDR1 is SGHVS and CDR2 is FNYEAQ. From the cysteine up to the phenylalanine, the CDR3 has a length of 17 residues. The CDR3 DNA has 51 bases and is translated from base 1. Relative to germline, V is missing 0 bases and J is missing 0 bases, with 5 bases of the junction outside any gene match. Notes on this clone: No cognate antigen has been identified for it. Base quality data are lacking; no much larger clone is found one base away.

The collaborating institutions used their own protocols to collect whole blood in K2EDTA tubes. For TCRbeta analysis, collaborators shipped samples in one of three forms: frozen whole blood, isolated PBMCs, or DNA extracted from either of those sample types. TCRbeta CDR3 regions were amplified from genomic DNA by means of the immunoSEQ Assay, a bias-controlled multiplex PCR. The authors' pipeline ran thus. The number of nucleated cells in each sample was estimated by amplification of reference gene primers within the assay. To quantify the absolute abundance of each unique TCRbeta CDR3 rearrangement, sequence reads were collapsed and filtered. Productive Simpson clonality was computed per sample as the square root of Simpson's diversity index over productive rearrangements. The immuneACCESS repertoire file appears here via TCRdb, limited to in-frame rearrangements. These files lack a portion of the clones; in checked studies, under half of the deficit traces to unresolved V genes, and the cause of the others is not known. V, J and clone size are those of that table, while D and trimming were read from the DNA. For this sample the table gives over 75,000 clones, of which roughly 87% were detected only once. The ten biggest clones cover 5% to 5.5% of the sample.

The sample consisted of peripheral blood. This receptor was obtained from an elderly woman with active COVID-19. This chain is built from TRBV7-6 and TRBJ2-5; TRBD2 agrees with 9 junctional bases. The CDR3 here reads CASSLARAGGYQETQYF. In nucleotide form, the sequence is TGTGCCAGCAGCTTAGCTAGGGCGGGAGGGTACCAAGAGACCCAGTACTTC. Reference TRBV7-6 and TRBJ2-5 genes cover what lies past the CDR3, so the full variable domain is GAGVSQSPRYKVTKRGQDVALRCDPISGHVSLYWYRQALGQGPEFLTYFNYEAQQDKSGLPNDRFSAERPEGSISTLTIQRTEQRDSAMYRCASSLARAGGYQETQYFGPGTRLLVL.